The 7 T cell receptor beta chains presented below share a single source sample, sequenced in a study of cytomegalovirus exposure and HLA in healthy donors. PCR primers comprised 60 Vbeta and 13 Jbeta primers. Clones were read by immunoSEQ multiplex PCR, and TCRdb kept only the in-frame ones, dropping some. The data hold about 150,000 clones, with approximately 80% observed a single time. The specimen sequenced was PBMCs. These receptors all stem from a young man in good health and CMV-seropositive.

Only one count was recorded for this clone. This chain joins TRBV25-1 and TRBJ2-3; a weak D match, TRBD2 (6 bases). The CDR3 sequence is 14 residues long. CDR1 is MGHDK, CDR2 SYGVNS, per germline. Trimming left V 7 bases short and J 0 bases short, with 11 bases between. CDR3 residues: CASKVRGSTDTQYF. The CDR3 coding sequence is TGTGCCAGCAAGGTTCGGGGGAGCACAGATACGCAGTATTTT.

This chain uses TRBV7-2 with TRBJ1-6; tentative D call: TRBD1 (5 bases). Per the germline V gene, CDR1 is SGHTA and CDR2 is FQGNSA. This CDR3 region has 13 residues. V was shortened by 4 bases and J by 13 bases, with 14 bases between the two germline ends. The chain's CDR3 is CASSSDGGSPLHF. CDR3 nucleotides: TGTGCCAGCAGCTCGGACGGGGGATCCCCCCTCCACTTT.

This clone was counted many times. The V call is TRBV28, the J call TRBJ2-7; TRBD1 might be the D (6 bases). The CDR3 totals 12 residues. The germline V gene has CDR1 MDHEN and CDR2 SYDVKM. Trimming shortened V by 7 bases and J by 3 bases, and 10 bases separated the two germline ends. The chain's CDR3 is CASKTGLYEQYF. For the CDR3, the DNA is TGTGCCAGCAAGACAGGACTCTACGAGCAGTACTTC.

V and J are TRBV7-2 and TRBJ2-7, with 9 bases aligning to TRBD1. V dropped 1 base and J dropped 4; count of bases not matched to a gene: 5. The CDR3 is made up of 15 amino acids. CDR1 and CDR2 from the germline V gene are SGHTA and FQGNSA. The CDR3 region has the DNA TGTGCCAGCAGCTTAGTTGCGGACAGGGGATACGAGCAGTACTTC. Its translation: CASSLVADRGYEQYF. Full variable domain (outside the CDR3, taken from reference TRBV7-2 and TRBJ2-7): GAGVSQSPSNKVTEKGKDVELRCDPISGHTALYWYRQSLGQGLEFLIYFQGNSAPDKSGLPSDRFSAERTGGSVSTLTIQRTQQEDSAVYLCASSLVADRGYEQYFGPGTRLTVT.

The chain couples TRBV10-3 to TRBJ2-3; D gene ambiguous. The CDR3 contains 15 residues. Germline loops: CDR1 ENHRY, CDR2 SYGVKD. Trimming took 0 bases from V and 5 from J, leaving 12 bases between them. DNA for the CDR3: TGTGCCATCAGTGAGTCGTTTCAATCGGGAGATACGCAGTATTTT. It yields the protein CAISESFQSGDTQYF.

The gene calls are TRBV19 and TRBJ1-1; 10 bases align to TRBD1. Germline-derived CDR1 and CDR2 are LNHDA and SQIVND (reference sequence). V was clipped by 4 bases and J by 0 bases; unmatched bases: 8. The CDR3 length is 17 residues. CDR3 sequence: CASSKGQGILLNTEAFF. The CDR3 region has the DNA TGTGCCAGTAGTAAGGGACAGGGGATTTTGCTGAACACTGAAGCTTTCTTT.

V and J are TRBV7-9 and TRBJ2-1; 7 bases are shared with TRBD2. The ends lost 7 bases at V and 7 bases at J; junction bases unmatched: 16. The CDR3 totals 16 residues. The germline CDR1 and CDR2 sequences are SEHNR and FQNEAQ (reference sequence). The CDR3 bases are TGTGCCAGCATTCCCGAATTTGGCGGGAGTACGAATGAGCAGTTCTTC. This gives the protein CASIPEFGGSTNEQFF.